The 19 T cell receptor beta chains below were found in one sample sequenced in a study of draining lymph node invasion in breast cancer (dated by TCRdb to about 2020). For memory conventional CD4 T cells, the sort was based on CD4+ CD45RA- CD25- cells. Library preparation was by bulk RNA-seq. The instrument was an Illumina HiSeq 2500. The public reads were reanalyzed by TCRdb: fastp trimming at Q25, MiXCR alignment, in-frame beta chains only. Here each entry gathers all rows of one CDR3 protein and keeps the most common genes and DNA. Counted in this sample were approximately 3,000 distinct CDR3 sequences; around 80% of them appeared once. The ten largest clones capture less than 10% of the sample. The sequencing sample was made of sorted memory CD4+ effector T cells from a lymph node. The intended sense of this specimen's cell subset or site label: CD45RA-negative sorted CD4+ T cells (memory Tconv or effector/memory Treg). Every receptor here comes from a female donor with luminal breast cancer.

This clonotype occurred once. The rearrangement uses TRBV5-1 and TRBJ1-2; 8 nucleotides line up with TRBD1. Germline CDR1 reads SGHRS; CDR2 reads YFSETQ. The CDR3 length is 14 residues. The ends lost 4 bases at V and 7 bases at J; junction bases unmatched: 9. The CDR3 DNA follows: TGCGCCAGCAGCATTGGACAGGGTGCAGGTGGCTACACCTTC. Amino acid sequence: CASSIGQGAGGYTF.

The chain is built from TRBV28 and TRBJ2-1; D may be TRBD2 (5 bases). Trimming removed 3 bases at V and 5 bases at J, with 17 bases between. The CDR3 is 16 residues long. Germline CDR1 MDHEN, CDR2 SYDVKM. The CDR3 DNA reads as TGTGCCAGCAGTTTCCAGCGGTACTATCCCCACAATGAGCAGTTCTTC. Translating gives CASSFQRYYPHNEQFF.

As concerns this clonotype: A much larger clone lies one base from this, so it may be a read error. The chain combines TRBV2 with TRBJ1-5; D uncertain. Germline assignment: CDR1 SNHLY and CDR2 FYNNEI. CDR3 length: 15 amino acids. V lost 5 bases and J 0 bases, leaving 11 bases between the germline ends. CDR3 loop: CASSSDGSSNQPQHF. As DNA, the CDR3 is TGTGCCAGCAGTTCCGATGGAAGTAGCAATCAGCCCCAGCATTTT.

The chain employs TRBV7-9 and TRBJ1-5; D may be TRBD1 (5 bases). The J call may be wrong; the DNA end is better matched by TRBJ2-3. Looked up from germline, CDR1 is SEHNR and CDR2 is FQNEAQ (reference sequence). The CDR3 is 14 residues long. This CDR3 is CASSRSSGAQPQYF. Written as DNA, the CDR3 is TGTGCCAGCAGCCGCTCTTCTGGGGCACAGCCCCAGTATTTT.

In its sample, this clonotype was seen once. The chain is built from TRBV28 and TRBJ1-4, with TRBD1 matching over 7 bases. Unmatched junction bases numbered 10, after V lost 8 bases and J lost 7 bases. The CDR3 has 14 residues. CDR1 and CDR2 from the germline V gene are MDHEN and SYDVKM. In nucleotides, the CDR3 is TGTGCCAGCGGTTGGGACAGACATTCTGAAAAACTGTTTTTT. Translated: CASGWDRHSEKLFF. Together with reference TRBV28 and TRBJ1-4, the CDR3 gives the full variable domain: DVKVTQSSRYLVKRTGEKVFLECVQDMDHENMFWYRQDPGLGLRLIYFSYDVKMKEKGDIPEGYSVSREKKERFSLILESASTNQTSMYLCASGWDRHSEKLFFGSGTQLSVL.

Worth noting for this clonotype: The likely explanation is a read error, given a far larger clone one base away. The chain links TRBV10-3 to TRBJ2-5; either TRBD1 or TRBD2 may fit D (5 bases each). V was shortened by 5 bases and J by 1 base, with 14 bases between the two germline ends. Germline CDR1 and CDR2: ENHRY and SYGVKD. This CDR3 comprises 15 residues. CDR3 nucleotide sequence: TGTGCCATCAGTCCTCTTGGGGGAATCCAAGAGACCCAGTACTTC. Translation gives CAISPLGGIQETQYF.

V usage is TRBV27 and J usage is TRBJ2-6; D uncertain. The CDR3 covers 16 residues. Germline lookup yields CDR1 MNHEY and CDR2 SMNVEV (reference sequence). The V end lost 5 bases, the J end lost 0 bases, and 11 bases lay between the germline ends. CDR3 DNA sequence: TGTGCCAGCAGTCGATACATGGACTCTGGGGCCAACGTCCTGACTTTC. As protein: CASSRYMDSGANVLTF.

The table lists this clonotype with a count of one. This chain uses TRBV7-2 with TRBJ2-1; 8 nucleotides match TRBD2. After removal of 2 bases from V and 7 bases from J, the junction contained 7 bases not matched to a gene. Germline-derived CDR1 and CDR2 are SGHTA and FQGNSA. CDR3 length: 15 residues. CDR3 loop: CASSLRGRGGNEQFF. The CDR3 region has the DNA TGTGCCAGCAGCTTAAGGGGCCGGGGGGGAAATGAGCAGTTCTTC. The complete variable domain, with remaining parts taken from reference TRBV7-2 and TRBJ2-1, reads GAGVSQSPSNKVTEKGKDVELRCDPISGHTALYWYRQSLGQGLEFLIYFQGNSAPDKSGLPSDRFSAERTGGSVSTLTIQRTQQEDSAVYLCASSLRGRGGNEQFFGPGTRLTVL.

V and J are TRBV6-1 and TRBJ2-3; unclear D gene. The germline V and J ends were trimmed by 1 base and 5 bases, with 10 bases remaining between them. The germline CDR1 and CDR2 sequences are MNHNS and SASEGT. This CDR3 is 14 amino acids long. CDR3 protein: CASSEGRKLDTQYF. As DNA, the CDR3 is TGTGCCAGCAGTGAAGGCCGAAAATTAGATACGCAGTATTTT.

The V call is TRBV2, the J call TRBJ1-5; D is perhaps TRBD1 (5 bases). Trimming left V 2 bases short and J 5 bases short, with 25 bases between. Germline V gene sequence: CDR1 SNHLY, CDR2 FYNNEI. The CDR3 consists of 19 residues. The CDR3 reads CASSELADPRQRYDQPQHF. CDR3 in DNA: TGTGCCAGCAGTGAATTAGCCGACCCCCGACAGCGCTACGATCAGCCCCAGCATTTT.

The rearrangement uses TRBV5-1 and TRBJ2-2, with D maybe TRBD2 (6 bases). The germline V and J ends were trimmed by 0 bases and 1 base, with 16 bases remaining between them. The CDR3 is made up of 18 amino acids. Germline V CDR1 and CDR2: SGHRS, YFSETQ. Here the CDR3 reads CASSLGNMGLLNTGELFF. CDR3 DNA sequence: TGCGCCAGCAGCTTGGGTAATATGGGACTTCTGAACACCGGGGAGCTGTTTTTT.

V gene TRBV10-3 combines with J gene TRBJ1-4; D unclear. Trimming stripped 0 bases from V and 5 bases from J, with 13 bases between. CDR3 length: 16 amino acids. CDR1 is ENHRY and CDR2 is SYGVKD in the germline V gene. CDR3 DNA sequence: TGTGCCATCAGTGAGTCGGGAAGCGGGGTCAATGAAAAACTGTTTTTT. Translating gives CAISESGSGVNEKLFF.

The genes are TRBV18 and TRBJ2-6, with no clear D. CDR3 length: 16 amino acids. The germline CDR1 and CDR2 sequences are KGHSH and LQKENI. V was pared by 0 bases and J by 1 base, with 7 bases between. The CDR3: CASSPPVTSGANVLTF. The CDR3 DNA reads as TGTGCCAGCTCACCACCGGTCACTTCTGGGGCCAACGTCCTGACTTTC. The complete variable domain, with remaining parts taken from reference TRBV18 and TRBJ2-6, reads NAGVMQNPRHLVRRRGQEARLRCSPMKGHSHVYWYRQLPEEGLKFMVYLQKENIIDESGMPKERFSAEFPKEGPSILRIQQVVRGDSAAYFCASSPPVTSGANVLTFGAGSRLTVL.

The chain uses TRBV7-3 and TRBJ2-1; D perhaps matches TRBD2 (5 bases). CDR3 length equals 13 residues. V was cut by 3 bases and J by 8 bases, with 11 bases left in between. Germline V gene data show CDR1 as SGHTA and CDR2 as FQGTGA. The CDR3 reads CASSFTPGDEQFF. CDR3 in DNA: TGTGCCAGCAGCTTTACTCCCGGGGATGAGCAGTTCTTC.

The rearrangement links TRBV19 to TRBJ2-1; 9 positions agree with TRBD2. The CDR3 sequence is 18 residues long. From germline, CDR1 is LNHDA and CDR2 SQIVND (reference sequence). With 6 bases clipped from V and 3 bases from J, the junction kept 15 bases outside the gene matches. The CDR3 DNA reads TGTGCCAGTAGCCTCAGGGGCGGGATAGCGGGAGTCTACAATGAGCAGTTCTTC. This translates into CASSLRGGIAGVYNEQFF.

This clonotype appeared a few times. The J gene is TRBJ1-5, the V gene TRBV12-3 or TRBV12-4; 9 bases agree with TRBD1. The CDR3 is made up of 15 amino acids. Unmatched junction bases numbered 3, after V lost 4 bases and J lost 2 bases. CDR3 nucleotides: TGTGCCAGCAGTTCACGACAGGGGGGCAATCAGCCCCAGCATTTT. Translation gives CASSSRQGGNQPQHF.

The chain is built from TRBV12-3 or TRBV12-4 and TRBJ1-5, with D unresolved. Between the trimmed V and J ends, which lost 4 bases and 3 bases, there was a span of 10 bases. The CDR3 spans 14 residues. The CDR3 protein is CASSSGMLNQPQHF. CDR3 in DNA: TGTGCCAGCAGTTCCGGGATGCTCAATCAGCCCCAGCATTTT.

This chain connects TRBV5-1 to TRBJ1-2, with TRBD1 identical over 7 bases. The CDR3 covers 17 residues. V lost 2 bases and J lost 7; bases outside the gene matches: 17. Looked up from germline, CDR1 is SGHRS and CDR2 is YFSETQ. Written as DNA, the CDR3 is TGCGCCAGCAGCTTTAATACTCCCTCCCGACAGGGTGGTGGCTACACCTTC. It translates to CASSFNTPSRQGGGYTF.

V gene TRBV24-1 combines with J gene TRBJ2-3; tentatively, D is TRBD1 (5 bases). Germline V gene lookup returns CDR1 KGHDR and CDR2 SFDVKD. CDR3 size: 19 residues. V was trimmed by 6 bases and J by 1 base, leaving 25 bases between them. The CDR3 sequence: CATSTYSPTVPKGTDTQYF. DNA for the CDR3: TGTGCCACCAGTACCTATTCTCCGACAGTTCCGAAAGGCACAGATACGCAGTATTTT.